This is a list of T cell receptor beta chains from one sample in a study of cytomegalovirus exposure and HLA in healthy donors. Assay: immunoSEQ multiplex PCR; the TCRdb copy retains only in-frame clones and omits some. The sample includes some 140,000 clones, approximately 87% of them seen just once. Specimen: PBMCs. The receptors here all came from a man aged 18 to 29 in good health and CMV-seronegative. CDR3s include the opening cysteine and the closing phenylalanine or tryptophan. A D gene is named only where the DNA matches it firmly. Size is omitted from some rows. Given values are once, few, many or a class for expanded clones.

cdr3_aa: CATVTANTGELFF
cdr3_nt: TGTGCCACCGTAACAGCGAACACCGGGGAGCTGTTTTTT
v_call: TRBV10-3
clone_size: NA
d_call: NA
j_call: TRBJ2-2

cdr3_aa: CASNQGQSNGYTF
cdr3_nt: TGTGCCAGCAACCAGGGACAGTCCAATGGCTACACCTTC
v_call: TRBV7-2
clone_size: NA
d_call: TRBD1
j_call: TRBJ1-2

cdr3_aa: CASSLGQSTDTQYF
cdr3_nt: TGCGCCAGCAGCCTGGGACAGTCCACAGATACGCAGTATTTT
v_call: TRBV5-1
clone_size: once
d_call: TRBD1
j_call: TRBJ2-3

cdr3_aa: CSVVIGSAYNEQFF
cdr3_nt: TGCAGCGTTGTAATCGGGAGCGCCTACAATGAGCAGTTCTTC
v_call: TRBV29-1
clone_size: NA
d_call: NA
j_call: TRBJ2-1

cdr3_aa: CASSRGTPDTQYF
cdr3_nt: TGTGCCAGCAGCCGCGGGACCCCCGATACGCAGTATTTT
v_call: TRBV7-7
clone_size: NA
d_call: NA
j_call: TRBJ2-3

cdr3_aa: CASSLVRVGTEAFF
cdr3_nt: TGTGCCAGCAGCTTAGTCAGGGTTGGAACTGAAGCTTTCTTT
v_call: TRBV7-2
clone_size: NA
d_call: NA
j_call: TRBJ1-1

cdr3_aa: CASSPGDRGFNQPQHF
cdr3_nt: TGTGCCAGCTCACCGGGGGACAGGGGGTTCAATCAGCCCCAGCATTTT
v_call: TRBV18
clone_size: once
d_call: TRBD1
j_call: TRBJ1-5

cdr3_aa: CASSTQGQGNYEQYF
cdr3_nt: TGTGCCAGCAGTACCCAAGGACAGGGGAACTACGAGCAGTACTTC
v_call: TRBV6-6
clone_size: NA
d_call: TRBD1
j_call: TRBJ2-7

cdr3_aa: CASSEFPQTGWETQYF
cdr3_nt: TGTGCCAGCAGTGAATTCCCCCAGACAGGCTGGGAGACCCAGTACTTC
v_call: TRBV25-1
clone_size: NA
d_call: NA
j_call: TRBJ2-5

cdr3_aa: CAGSQGAASTDTQYF
cdr3_nt: TGTGCCGGGTCACAGGGGGCGGCTAGCACAGATACGCAGTATTTT
v_call: TRBV10-3
clone_size: NA
d_call: TRBD1
j_call: TRBJ2-3

cdr3_aa: CASTERGSSPGELFF
cdr3_nt: TGTGCCAGCACGGAGCGGGGGTCTTCCCCCGGGGAGCTGTTTTTT
v_call: TRBV6-5
clone_size: NA
d_call: TRBD2
j_call: TRBJ2-2

cdr3_aa: CASSYGGGSGANVLTF
cdr3_nt: TGTGCCAGCAGTTACGGGGGGGGCTCTGGGGCCAACGTCCTGACTTTC
v_call: TRBV6-5
clone_size: NA
d_call: TRBD2
j_call: TRBJ2-6

cdr3_aa: CASSPDREAGELFF
cdr3_nt: TGCGCCAGCAGCCCGGACAGGGAGGCCGGGGAGCTGTTTTTT
v_call: TRBV5-1
clone_size: NA
d_call: TRBD1
j_call: TRBJ2-2

cdr3_aa: CASSELGYGQGAHEQYF
cdr3_nt: TGTGCCAGCAGTGAATTGGGGTACGGACAGGGGGCCCACGAGCAGTACTTC
v_call: TRBV25-1
clone_size: NA
d_call: TRBD1
j_call: TRBJ2-7

cdr3_aa: CASSLRPSDTGELFF
cdr3_nt: TGCGCCAGCAGCCTGAGGCCTTCCGACACCGGGGAGCTGTTTTTT
v_call: TRBV5-1
clone_size: NA
d_call: NA
j_call: TRBJ2-2

cdr3_aa: CASSFGGFGDEQYF
cdr3_nt: TGTGCCAGCAGTTTCGGAGGGTTCGGCGACGAGCAGTACTTC
v_call: TRBV28
clone_size: NA
d_call: NA
j_call: TRBJ2-7

cdr3_aa: CASSSDTGELFF
cdr3_nt: TGTGCCAGCAGCTCCGACACCGGGGAGCTGTTTTTT
v_call: TRBV27
clone_size: few
d_call: NA
j_call: TRBJ2-2

cdr3_aa: CASTYLSGTSVNEQFF
cdr3_nt: TGTGCCAGCACTTACCTCTCCGGGACTAGCGTCAATGAGCAGTTCTTC
v_call: TRBV27
clone_size: once
d_call: TRBD2
j_call: TRBJ2-1

cdr3_aa: CASSWDRGVPGELFF
cdr3_nt: TGTGCCAGCAGCTGGGACAGGGGGGTCCCCGGGGAGCTGTTTTTT
v_call: TRBV28
clone_size: NA
d_call: TRBD1
j_call: TRBJ2-2

cdr3_aa: CASSVGVGGNQPQHF
cdr3_nt: TGTGCCAGCAGCGTAGGAGTCGGGGGGAATCAGCCCCAGCATTTT
v_call: TRBV9
clone_size: once
d_call: NA
j_call: TRBJ1-5

cdr3_aa: CASSLEFGNYEQYF
cdr3_nt: TGTGCCAGCAGCTTAGAGTTCGGGAACTACGAGCAGTACTTC
v_call: TRBV11-2
clone_size: NA
d_call: NA
j_call: TRBJ2-7

cdr3_aa: CASRKSGDRAGELFF
cdr3_nt: TGTGCCAGCAGGAAATCAGGGGACCGAGCCGGGGAGCTGTTTTTT
v_call: TRBV5-8
clone_size: NA
d_call: NA
j_call: TRBJ2-2

cdr3_aa: CASSLVASGADIQYF
cdr3_nt: TGTGCCAGCAGCTTAGTGGCTAGCGGGGCGGACATTCAGTACTTC
v_call: TRBV11-2
clone_size: NA
d_call: TRBD2
j_call: TRBJ2-4

cdr3_aa: CAWSSGQSTDTQYF
cdr3_nt: TGTGCCTGGAGTTCTGGACAGAGCACAGATACGCAGTATTTT
v_call: TRBV30
clone_size: NA
d_call: NA
j_call: TRBJ2-3

cdr3_aa: CASSSPSPDGRVAFF
cdr3_nt: TGTGCCAGCAGTTCCCCTTCCCCCGATGGGCGGGTAGCTTTCTTT
v_call: TRBV28
clone_size: NA
d_call: NA
j_call: TRBJ1-1

cdr3_aa: CASNRGGGNNQPQHF
cdr3_nt: TGTGCCAGCAACCGGGGGGGTGGGAACAATCAGCCCCAGCATTTT
v_call: TRBV9
clone_size: NA
d_call: NA
j_call: TRBJ1-5

cdr3_aa: CASTTGTVPSYEQYF
cdr3_nt: TGCGCCAGCACCACCGGGACAGTGCCCTCCTACGAGCAGTACTTC
v_call: TRBV5-1
clone_size: many
d_call: TRBD1
j_call: TRBJ2-7

cdr3_aa: CASSYSKGGGQETQYF
cdr3_nt: TGTGCCAGCAGTTACTCGAAGGGTGGGGGACAGGAGACCCAGTACTTC
v_call: TRBV6-6
clone_size: NA
d_call: TRBD1
j_call: TRBJ2-5

cdr3_aa: CASSPGTSGEKAYNEQFF
cdr3_nt: TGTGCCAGCAGTCCCGGGACTAGCGGGGAGAAGGCCTACAATGAGCAGTTCTTC
v_call: TRBV5-4
clone_size: NA
d_call: TRBD2
j_call: TRBJ2-1

cdr3_aa: CASSFGGLSNQPQHF
cdr3_nt: TGTGCCAGCAGCTTTGGGGGACTTAGCAATCAGCCCCAGCATTTT
v_call: TRBV5-6
clone_size: once
d_call: NA
j_call: TRBJ1-5

cdr3_aa: CAWNPGTVYYEQYF
cdr3_nt: TGTGCCTGGAACCCCGGGACAGTCTACTACGAGCAGTACTTC
v_call: TRBV30
clone_size: NA
d_call: TRBD1
j_call: TRBJ2-7

cdr3_aa: CAWTGADTQYF
cdr3_nt: TGTGCCTGGACGGGAGCAGATACGCAGTATTTT
v_call: TRBV30
clone_size: NA
d_call: NA
j_call: TRBJ2-3

cdr3_aa: CASSLGPGGNTIYF
cdr3_nt: TGTGCCAGCAGCTTAGGCCCGGGGGGAAACACCATATATTTT
v_call: TRBV7-6
clone_size: NA
d_call: NA
j_call: TRBJ1-3

cdr3_aa: CASSHSEWQLANTGELFF
cdr3_nt: TGTGCCAGCAGCCATAGTGAATGGCAACTAGCGAACACCGGGGAGCTGTTTTTT
v_call: TRBV7-8
clone_size: NA
d_call: NA
j_call: TRBJ2-2

cdr3_aa: CASSLGLSPDTQYF
cdr3_nt: TGTGCCAGCAGCCTCGGACTTTCCCCAGATACGCAGTATTTT
v_call: TRBV27
clone_size: NA
d_call: NA
j_call: TRBJ2-3

cdr3_aa: CASSSPAGAIYNEQFF
cdr3_nt: TGCGCCAGCAGCTCCCCCGCAGGGGCGATCTACAATGAGCAGTTCTTC
v_call: TRBV5-1
clone_size: NA
d_call: NA
j_call: TRBJ2-1

cdr3_aa: CASNKGARTDTQYF
cdr3_nt: TGCGCCAGCAATAAGGGGGCGAGAACAGATACGCAGTATTTT
v_call: TRBV5-1
clone_size: NA
d_call: TRBD1
j_call: TRBJ2-3

cdr3_aa: CASSQGGQTDTQYF
cdr3_nt: TGCGCCAGCAGCCAAGGGGGGCAGACAGATACGCAGTATTTT
v_call: TRBV4-3
clone_size: NA
d_call: NA
j_call: TRBJ2-3

cdr3_aa: CSVGAGGPYEQFF
cdr3_nt: TGCAGCGTAGGGGCGGGGGGGCCCTATGAGCAGTTCTTC
v_call: TRBV29-1
clone_size: NA
d_call: TRBD2
j_call: TRBJ2-1

cdr3_aa: CASSLAGTGRKNYGYTF
cdr3_nt: TGTGCCAGCAGTTTAGCCGGGACAGGGAGGAAGAACTATGGCTACACCTTC
v_call: TRBV28
clone_size: NA
d_call: TRBD1
j_call: TRBJ1-2

cdr3_aa: CASSLVSKTQYF
cdr3_nt: TGTGCCAGCAGCTTAGTCTCTAAGACCCAGTACTTC
v_call: TRBV7-9
clone_size: NA
d_call: NA
j_call: TRBJ2-5

cdr3_aa: CASSLVPGLAGASDTQYF
cdr3_nt: TGTGCCAGCAGCTTAGTCCCTGGACTAGCGGGAGCCTCAGATACGCAGTATTTT
v_call: TRBV7-8
clone_size: NA
d_call: TRBD2
j_call: TRBJ2-3

cdr3_aa: CASSSDSYQETQYF
cdr3_nt: TGTGCCAGCAGTTCAGACAGTTACCAAGAGACCCAGTACTTC
v_call: TRBV6-5
clone_size: NA
d_call: NA
j_call: TRBJ2-5

cdr3_aa: CASRRQGEETQYF
cdr3_nt: TGTGCCAGCAGAAGACAGGGGGAAGAGACCCAGTACTTC
v_call: TRBV6-1
clone_size: NA
d_call: TRBD1
j_call: TRBJ2-5